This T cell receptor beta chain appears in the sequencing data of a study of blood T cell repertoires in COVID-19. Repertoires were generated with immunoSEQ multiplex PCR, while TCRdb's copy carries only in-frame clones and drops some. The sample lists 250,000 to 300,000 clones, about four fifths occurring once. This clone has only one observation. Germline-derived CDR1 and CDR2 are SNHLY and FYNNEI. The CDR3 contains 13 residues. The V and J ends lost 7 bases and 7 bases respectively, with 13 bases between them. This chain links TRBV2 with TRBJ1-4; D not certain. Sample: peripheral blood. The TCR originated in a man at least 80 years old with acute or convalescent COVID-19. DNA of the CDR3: TGTGCCAGCACCGCCCTGGGAGGTGAAAAACTGTTTTTT. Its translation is CASTALGGEKLFF.